This T cell receptor (beta chain) was sequenced for a study of beta chain features in type 1 diabetes. Study outcomes and limitations: Moderate yet significant TCRB CDR3 shortening was seen in Type 1 diabetes patients in all four CD4+ subsets.

TCRB transcripts that were expressed got sequenced, as all of the isolated RNA had been reverse transcribed. TCRdb keeps only in-frame clones here, not all; method: immunoSEQ multiplex PCR. The sample has hundreds of thousands of clones, under 15% seen once. This clone was seen only a few times. What it recognizes is unknown. A junction end diverges from the germline sequence, so it may reflect a read error. The CDR3 has 13 residues. Germline CDR1 is MNHEY and CDR2 is SVGAGI. This TCR was recovered from a man aged 18 to 30 with type 1 diabetes. The chain is built from TRBV6-5 and TRBJ2-7; D might be TRBD2 (5 bases). Sequencing was carried out using naive CD4+ T cells from blood. Written as DNA, the CDR3 is TGTGCCTGCAGACTAAATGGCCGACATGATTCGTACTTC. Translated: CACRLNGRHDSYF.